This T cell receptor (beta chain) was documented in a study of cytomegalovirus exposure and HLA in healthy donors. Study-level findings and limits: Common viral pathogens (according to a later analysis) appeared linked to several of the most significant clusters.

The primer mix had 60 Vbeta and 13 Jbeta primers. The data were produced by immunoSEQ multiplex PCR, yet TCRdb's version contains in-frame clones alone and is incomplete. The data hold 110,000 to 150,000 clones, with about three quarters observed a single time. This CDR3 is 15 amino acids long. Germline lookup yields CDR1 SGHRS and CDR2 YFSETQ. With 4 bases clipped from V and 0 bases from J, the junction kept 6 bases outside the gene matches. Note on this clone: Its cognate antigen is unknown.

Material: PBMCs. The receptor was isolated from a woman in her thirties in good health and CMV-seronegative. The genes are TRBV5-1 and TRBJ1-1, with 7 nucleotides matching TRBD1. In DNA form, the CDR3 reads TGCGCCAGCAGCGCCCGACAGGGAATGAACACTGAAGCTTTCTTT. This codes for CASSARQGMNTEAFF.